Presented here are 31 T cell receptor beta chains from one specimen sequenced in a study of T cells in localized non-small cell lung cancer. Some clones are missing from TCRdb's copy, which holds only in-frame ones; the method was immunoSEQ multiplex PCR. The sample includes fewer than 50,000 clones, 83% of them seen just once. The starting material was PBMCs, obtained before any cancer treatment. The receptors originated from a man aged 40 to 69 with stage II lung adenocarcinoma.

This clone was counted a single time. The chain is built from TRBV7-3 and TRBJ2-1, with 13 bases identical to TRBD2. V lost 4 bases, J lost 7 bases, and 7 bases stayed unmatched. In germline, CDR1 is SGHTA, CDR2 FQGTGA. The CDR3 covers 16 residues. CDR3 DNA: TGTGCCAGCAGCTCGTCGGGGACTAGCGGGACTAATGAGCAGTTCTTC. This sequence encodes CASSSSGTSGTNEQFF.

The rearrangement joins TRBV11-3 to TRBJ2-2; D not certain. The CDR3 is 16 residues long. Germline V gives CDR1 SGHNT, CDR2 YENEEA. Trimming took 3 bases from V and 2 from J, leaving 13 bases between them. In nucleotides, the CDR3 is TGTGCCAGCAGCTTCTCTAGTGGGGTTAACACCGGGGAGCTGTTTTTT. Residues: CASSFSSGVNTGELFF.

The chain employs TRBV6-5 and TRBJ2-7, with 7 positions matching TRBD2. The CDR3 runs to 15 residues. The junction had 11 bases not matched to a gene; V was cut back by 5 bases and J by 4 bases. The germline gives CDR1 MNHEY, CDR2 SVGAGI. The CDR3, as DNA: TGTGCCAGCAGTCATAAAATAGCGGGCCTGTACGAGCAGTACTTC. The encoded protein is CASSHKIAGLYEQYF.

This clone was counted once. V usage is TRBV5-1 and J usage is TRBJ2-3, with D maybe TRBD2 (7 bases). The CDR3 length is 14 residues. V lost 8 bases and J 3 bases, leaving 16 bases between the germline ends. Per the germline V gene, CDR1 is SGHRS and CDR2 is YFSETQ. As DNA, the CDR3 is TGCGCCAGTCGTCCGGGGGGCTTGACAGATACGCAGTATTTT. Protein product: CASRPGGLTDTQYF. The full variable domain, completed using reference TRBV5-1 and TRBJ2-3, is KAGVTQTPRYLIKTRGQQVTLSCSPISGHRSVSWYQQTPGQGLQFLFEYFSETQRNKGNFPGRFSGRQFSNSRSEMNVSTLELGDSALYLCASRPGGLTDTQYFGPGTRLTVL.

CDR3 bases: TGTGCCAGCAGCTTACAGGGAGCCAAAAACATTCAGTACTTC. It is translated as CASSLQGAKNIQYF. The chain carries TRBV7-2 and TRBJ2-4; D might be TRBD1 (5 bases). The CDR3 contains 14 residues. CDR1 SGHTA and CDR2 FQGNSA come from the germline V gene. Deletions cut 2 bases from V and 0 bases from J, with 5 bases between. The full variable domain, its missing parts supplied by reference TRBV7-2 and TRBJ2-4, is GAGVSQSPSNKVTEKGKDVELRCDPISGHTALYWYRQSLGQGLEFLIYFQGNSAPDKSGLPSDRFSAERTGGSVSTLTIQRTQQEDSAVYLCASSLQGAKNIQYFGAGTRLSVL.

This clone has more than one count but fewer than ten. The gene calls are TRBV2 and TRBJ2-7, with D unresolved. The CDR3 runs 12 residues. Trimming removed 2 bases from V and 4 bases from J, with 6 bases in between. Germline V CDR1 and CDR2: SNHLY, FYNNEI. The chain's CDR3 is CASSEMVYEQYF. The CDR3 DNA is TGTGCCAGCAGTGAAATGGTTTACGAGCAGTACTTC.

The chain is built from TRBV7-6 and TRBJ2-7; TRBD2 matches at 10 bases. After removal of 5 bases from V and 5 bases from J, the junction contained 3 bases not matched to a gene. This CDR3 spans 13 amino acids. Germline V lookup: CDR1 SGHVS, CDR2 FNYEAQ. The CDR3 loop reads CASSRTSGDEQYF. The CDR3 DNA sequence: TGTGCCAGCAGCCGGACTAGCGGCGACGAGCAGTACTTC.

The V gene is TRBV7-3, the J gene TRBJ2-7, with D maybe TRBD1 (6 bases). V was shortened by 5 bases and J by 1 base, with 12 bases between the two germline ends. The germline gives CDR1 SGHTA, CDR2 FQGTGA. CDR3 size: 14 residues. CDR3 bases: TGTGCCAGCAGCCCCAGTGGACAGTCCTACGAGCAGTACTTC. Protein product: CASSPSGQSYEQYF.

This chain joins TRBV7-2 and TRBJ2-5, with D unclear. Germline CDR1 SGHTA, CDR2 FQGNSA. V was pared by 1 base and J by 5 bases, with 2 bases between. The CDR3 loop spans 11 amino acids. Here the CDR3 reads CASSLVETQYF. The CDR3 coding sequence is TGTGCCAGCAGCTTAGTTGAGACCCAGTACTTC. Supplemented by reference TRBV7-2 and TRBJ2-5, the full variable domain reads GAGVSQSPSNKVTEKGKDVELRCDPISGHTALYWYRQSLGQGLEFLIYFQGNSAPDKSGLPSDRFSAERTGGSVSTLTIQRTQQEDSAVYLCASSLVETQYFGPGTRLLVL.

This clone was picked up one time. The chain uses TRBV28 and TRBJ1-2; TRBD1 aligns across 9 bases. With V trimmed by 6 bases and J by 7 bases, 12 bases remained unmatched. Germline V lookup: CDR1 MDHEN, CDR2 SYDVKM. This CDR3 region has 15 residues. The CDR3 nucleotides are TGTGCCAGCAGCCCATCCCGGGACAGGGACCCTGGCTACACCTTC. This sequence encodes CASSPSRDRDPGYTF.

The chain carries TRBV19 and TRBJ2-3; 7 bases match TRBD1. V dropped 7 bases and J dropped 4; count of bases not matched to a gene: 5. The CDR3 is 13 amino acids. From germline, CDR1 is LNHDA and CDR2 SQIVND (reference sequence). Here the CDR3 reads CASKQGRADTQYF. CDR3 sequence (DNA): TGTGCCAGTAAACAGGGGCGGGCAGATACGCAGTATTTT. Variable domain in full (rest from reference TRBV19 and TRBJ2-3): DGGITQSPKYLFRKEGQNVTLSCEQNLNHDAMYWYRQDPGQGLRLIYYSQIVNDFQKGDIAEGYSVSREKKESFPLTVTSAQKNPTAFYLCASKQGRADTQYFGPGTRLTVL.

The CDR3 DNA sequence: TGTGCCATCAGTGACGAAGGGGTGGGCACTGAAGCTTTCTTT. Its protein is CAISDEGVGTEAFF. The chain has TRBV10-3 and TRBJ1-1; tentative D call: TRBD1 (5 bases). Germline values: CDR1 ENHRY, CDR2 SYGVKD. Trimming took off 3 bases at V and 4 bases at J, with 12 bases between the two ends. The CDR3 sequence is 14 residues long.

CDR3: CASSLARYEQYF. CDR3 DNA sequence: TGTGCCAGCAGCTTAGCGCGGTACGAGCAGTACTTC. The V and J genes are TRBV7-2 and TRBJ2-7; no clear D. The ends were cut back, 0 bases at V and 4 bases at J, with 4 bases in the middle. Germline values: CDR1 SGHTA, CDR2 FQGNSA. CDR3 size: 12 residues.

Turning to this clone: Other nucleotide sequences from this sample produce the same CDR3. The chain employs TRBV20-1 and TRBJ2-1; D gene unclear. The germline gives CDR1 DFQATT, CDR2 SNEGSKA (reference sequence). This CDR3 has 11 residues. The V gene lost 4 bases and the J gene lost 7 bases, with 8 bases spanning the gap. As DNA, the CDR3 is TGCAGTGCTAAACCCCTTAATGAGCAGTTCTTC. It yields the protein CSAKPLNEQFF.

The genes are TRBV2 and TRBJ1-6; D ambiguous. V shed 4 bases and J shed 4 bases, with 8 bases lying between them. Germline CDR1 is SNHLY and CDR2 is FYNNEI. This CDR3 region has 14 residues. CDR3 in amino acids: CASSADRYNSPLHF. In DNA form, the CDR3 reads TGTGCCAGCAGTGCTGATAGATATAATTCACCCCTCCACTTT.

This clone was seen a few times. V usage is TRBV4-2 and J usage is TRBJ1-1; D not certain. The germline gives CDR1 LGHNA, CDR2 YNFKEQ. This CDR3 has 15 amino acids. V lost 2 bases and J lost 0, with 10 bases in between. This chain's CDR3 is CASSQQENMNTEAFF. CDR3 nucleotides: TGTGCCAGCAGCCAACAGGAGAACATGAACACTGAAGCTTTCTTT.

The chain combines TRBV13 with TRBJ2-1, with 7 bases matching TRBD1. The V segment lost 4 bases and the J segment 3 bases; nucleotides outside the gene matches: 12. Germline assignment: CDR1 PRHDT and CDR2 FYEKMQ (reference sequence). This CDR3 comprises 17 residues. The CDR3 DNA is TGTGCCAGCAGCTCCCCCTTTACAGGGGTCATCTACAATGAGCAGTTCTTC. Protein product: CASSSPFTGVIYNEQFF.

This clone was seen more than once but under ten times. The rearrangement uses TRBV29-1 and TRBJ1-4; D is unresolved. Germline CDR1 SQVTM, CDR2 ANQGSEA. This CDR3 has 11 residues. Trimming shortened V by 4 bases and J by 11 bases, and 11 bases separated the two germline ends. The CDR3 sequence is CSVGLGSKLFF. The CDR3 nucleotides read TGCAGCGTTGGGTTGGGAAGTAAACTGTTTTTT.

The rearrangement joins TRBV5-6 to TRBJ2-1, with TRBD2 identical over 11 bases. Germline V lookup: CDR1 SGHDT, CDR2 YYEEEE. CDR3 length equals 15 residues. The V and J ends lost 0 bases and 8 bases, in that order; junction bases with no gene match: 4. CDR3 residues: CASSLVLAGGDEQFF. Written as DNA, the CDR3 is TGTGCCAGCAGCTTGGTTCTAGCGGGGGGAGATGAGCAGTTCTTC.

Only a few counts were recorded for this clone. The V and J genes are TRBV5-6 and TRBJ1-5; TRBD1 is a possible D gene (5 bases). Trimming cost V 1 base and J 7 bases, with 18 bases left between them. Looked up from germline, CDR1 is SGHDT and CDR2 is YYEEEE. CDR3 length: 16 residues. The CDR3, as DNA: TGTGCCAGCAGCTTGTACGCCGGGGCCTCGGGACAGCCCCAGCATTTT. Protein product: CASSLYAGASGQPQHF.

The chain has TRBV2 and TRBJ2-2; D possibly uses TRBD1 or TRBD2 (5 bases each). The V end was cut by 8 bases, the J end by 3 bases, with 16 bases between. The CDR3 contains 15 residues. CDR1 and CDR2 from the germline V gene are SNHLY and FYNNEI. The CDR3 loop reads CASGGGRRDTGELFF. As DNA, the CDR3 is TGTGCCAGCGGTGGGGGACGGCGGGACACCGGGGAGCTGTTTTTT. The full variable domain, in which reference TRBV2 and TRBJ2-2 provide the parts outside the CDR3, is EPEVTQTPSHQVTQMGQEVILRCVPISNHLYFYWYRQILGQKVEFLVSFYNNEISEKSEIFDDQFSVERPDGSNFTLKIRSTKLEDSAMYFCASGGGRRDTGELFFGEGSRLTVL.

The chain recombines TRBV7-8 with TRBJ2-7; 8 positions agree with TRBD2. The CDR3 length is 16 residues. Looked up from germline, CDR1 is SGHVS and CDR2 is FQNEAQ. Unmatched junction bases numbered 6, after V lost 2 bases and J lost 0 bases. This CDR3 reads CASSLSGGGSSYEQYF. The DNA for the CDR3 is TGTGCCAGCAGCTTATCCGGCGGGGGGAGCTCCTACGAGCAGTACTTC.

This rearrangement joins TRBV6-5 to TRBJ2-1; TRBD2 is a possible D gene (5 bases). The CDR3 runs 15 residues. CDR1 is MNHEY, CDR2 SVGAGI, per germline. The germline V and J ends were trimmed by 2 bases and 5 bases, with 13 bases remaining between them. The CDR3, as DNA: TGTGCCAGCAGTTACGACGGGGAACCGCACAATGAGCAGTTCTTC. It codes for CASSYDGEPHNEQFF.

In this sample, this clone turned up a few times. The chain is built from TRBV2 and TRBJ2-7; 7 bases line up with TRBD1. Germline V gives CDR1 SNHLY, CDR2 FYNNEI. Trimming cost V 6 bases and J 7 bases; bases outside gene matches: 15. The CDR3 is 15 residues long. CDR3 nucleotide sequence: TGTGCCAGCAGCCCGGCGACAGGGACCCCTAGGGAGCAGTACTTC. It encodes CASSPATGTPREQYF.

This chain uses TRBV6-1 with TRBJ1-6, with D tentatively TRBD1 (5 bases). The CDR3 has 15 amino acids. The V gene lost 8 bases and the J gene lost 7 bases, with 18 bases spanning the gap. CDR1 is MNHNS and CDR2 is SASEGT in the germline V gene. CDR3 sequence (DNA): TGTGCCAGCGTCCCGGGACCGATGTCAAATTCACCCCTCCACTTT. As protein: CASVPGPMSNSPLHF.

This chain connects TRBV27 to TRBJ2-7; D perhaps matches TRBD1 (5 bases). Trimming took 8 bases from V and 1 from J, leaving 15 bases between them. Germline lookup yields CDR1 MNHEY and CDR2 SMNVEV (reference sequence). The CDR3 sequence is 14 residues long. The CDR3 sequence is CASRADTVSYEQYF. The CDR3, as DNA: TGTGCCAGCCGTGCGGACACCGTATCCTACGAGCAGTACTTC.

The chain recombines TRBV2 with TRBJ2-2; D may be TRBD2 (5 bases). Looked up from germline, CDR1 is SNHLY and CDR2 is FYNNEI. The CDR3 loop spans 14 amino acids. V was clipped by 3 bases and J by 9 bases, with 14 bases between them. As DNA, the CDR3 is TGTGCCAGCAGTGACGGGGATCAATCCCGGGAGCTGTTTTTT. Its translation is CASSDGDQSRELFF.

This clone was observed a few times. This chain connects TRBV2 to TRBJ2-2, with D perhaps given as TRBD1 or TRBD2 (6 bases each). This CDR3 has 16 residues. Trimming took off 2 bases at V and 3 bases at J, with 13 bases between the two ends. Looked up from germline, CDR1 is SNHLY and CDR2 is FYNNEI. The CDR3 coding sequence is TGTGCCAGCAGTGAAAGGGGGGCGGTGGACACCGGGGAGCTGTTTTTT. Translating gives CASSERGAVDTGELFF. Full variable domain (remainder filled in from reference TRBV2 and TRBJ2-2): EPEVTQTPSHQVTQMGQEVILRCVPISNHLYFYWYRQILGQKVEFLVSFYNNEISEKSEIFDDQFSVERPDGSNFTLKIRSTKLEDSAMYFCASSERGAVDTGELFFGEGSRLTVL.

The chain joins TRBV27 to TRBJ2-6; tentative D call: TRBD1 (6 bases). The CDR3 has 15 residues. Germline CDR1 MNHEY, CDR2 SMNVEV (reference sequence). Trimming took off 3 bases at V and 2 bases at J, with 8 bases between the two ends. The CDR3 DNA reads as TGTGCCAGCAGTTTCACAGGGACTGGGGCCAACGTCCTGACTTTC. Its translation: CASSFTGTGANVLTF.

This clone was observed a single time. The genes are TRBV4-1 and TRBJ2-7, with TRBD1 identical over 8 bases. The CDR3 sequence is 16 residues long. Germline V gives CDR1 MGHRA, CDR2 YSYEKL. The J segment lost 6 bases and the V segment lost 4 bases, leaving 14 bases of the junction unmatched. The CDR3 DNA reads as TGCGCCAGCAGCCGTACCGCCGAGACAGGGGCTCTCGAGCAGTACTTC. This sequence encodes CASSRTAETGALEQYF.

The chain is built from TRBV29-1 and TRBJ2-1; the D is unclear. CDR3 length equals 11 residues. CDR1 and CDR2 (germline): SQVTM, ANQGSEA. The V and J ends lost 3 bases and 8 bases respectively, with 8 bases between them. The CDR3, as DNA: TGCAGCGTTGAGAGCTCGGATGAGCAGTTCTTC. This codes for CSVESSDEQFF.